These 25 T cell receptor beta chains were all obtained from the same sample, sequenced in a study of cytomegalovirus exposure and HLA in healthy donors. The PCR employed 60 Vbeta primers together with 13 Jbeta primers. Some clones are missing from TCRdb's copy, which holds only in-frame ones; the method was immunoSEQ multiplex PCR. The table shows around 100,000 clones, with around three quarters occurring only once. The sequenced material came from PBMCs. Receptors originate from a woman aged 18 to 35 in good health and CMV-seropositive.

The rearrangement links TRBV7-9 to TRBJ2-2, with TRBD2 matching 10 bases. This CDR3 has 16 amino acids. V shed 6 bases, J shed 4 bases, and the junction held 8 bases outside the gene matches. Germline CDR1 reads SEHNR; CDR2 reads FQNEAQ (reference sequence). The CDR3 region is CASRLGSSGSTGELFF. The DNA for the CDR3 is TGTGCCAGCAGGCTCGGGTCTAGCGGGAGCACCGGGGAGCTGTTTTTT.

The gene calls are TRBV29-1 and TRBJ2-5; 9 positions agree with TRBD1. This CDR3 region has 17 residues. J lost 5 bases, V lost 3 bases, and 16 bases had no gene match. The germline gives CDR1 SQVTM, CDR2 ANQGSEA. CDR3 sequence (DNA): TGCAGCGTTGATGGACAGGGGTTTTTATCCCAGGTGGAGACCCAGTACTTC. Its translation is CSVDGQGFLSQVETQYF.

The chain couples TRBV5-1 to TRBJ2-7; 9 nucleotides match TRBD2. Germline-derived CDR1 and CDR2 are SGHRS and YFSETQ. After removal of 5 bases from V and 5 bases from J, the junction contained 14 bases not matched to a gene. CDR3 size: 16 residues. The CDR3 DNA sequence: TGCGCCAGCAGAGAGTCGGGCGGGAGGGCCATTAACGAGCAGTACTTC. Protein sequence: CASRESGGRAINEQYF.

The chain has TRBV7-9 and TRBJ1-5; 8 nucleotides align to TRBD1. J gave up 2 bases and V 3 bases, and 3 bases lay outside the gene matches. Germline CDR1 SEHNR, CDR2 FQNEAQ (reference sequence). This CDR3 is 15 amino acids long. For the CDR3, the DNA is TGTGCCAGCAGCTTTTCGGGACAGGGCAATCAGCCCCAGCATTTT. Its protein is CASSFSGQGNQPQHF.

This clone was detected a few times. The chain employs TRBV28 and TRBJ1-2; 8 bases are shared with TRBD1. Germline CDR1 reads MDHEN; CDR2 reads SYDVKM. Losses at the gene ends were 3 bases for V and 7 bases for J; bases not matched to a gene: 10. The CDR3 sequence is 15 residues long. The CDR3 is CASSLPGQGTFGYTF. The CDR3, as DNA: TGTGCCAGCAGTTTGCCCGGACAGGGAACGTTTGGCTACACCTTC.

The chain employs TRBV19 and TRBJ2-7; 8 bases line up with TRBD1. The CDR3 is 14 amino acids. V lost 0 bases, J lost 2 bases, and 0 bases stayed unmatched. Germline CDR1 is LNHDA and CDR2 is SQIVND (reference sequence). CDR3 coding DNA: TGTGCCAGTAGTATAGAACAGGGGGCCTACGAGCAGTACTTC. Amino acid sequence: CASSIEQGAYEQYF.

This clone was seen only a few times. This chain links TRBV27 with TRBJ2-7; no definite D call. From germline, CDR1 is MNHEY and CDR2 SMNVEV (reference sequence). The V and J ends lost 6 bases and 3 bases respectively, with 21 bases between them. This CDR3 comprises 16 residues. The CDR3 DNA is TGTGCCAGCAGCCCTTCCCTCGGAGCTATGAACTACGAGCAGTACTTC. Its translation is CASSPSLGAMNYEQYF.

The chain carries TRBV6-5 and TRBJ2-3; no clear D. Germline assignment: CDR1 MNHEY and CDR2 SVGAGI. V lost 2 bases to trimming and J lost 3 bases, with 12 bases between them. CDR3 length: 15 residues. CDR3 DNA: TGTGCCAGCAGTTACCGACATCCTGGTACAGATACGCAGTATTTT. It specifies CASSYRHPGTDTQYF.

The chain joins TRBV10-3 to TRBJ2-7; 7 bases map to TRBD1. V lost 6 bases, J lost 3 bases, and 8 bases stayed unmatched. Germline CDR1 reads ENHRY; CDR2 reads SYGVKD. The CDR3 is 14 residues long. The DNA for the CDR3 is TGTGCCATCAGCGGACAGGATCCCCGCTACGAGCAGTACTTC. It yields the protein CAISGQDPRYEQYF.

This clone was found a few times. At one boundary the junction diverges from the germline segment, which might be a read error. The chain combines TRBV7-7 with TRBJ2-5; D perhaps matches TRBD1 (7 bases). The CDR3 spans 15 residues. Germline V gene lookup returns CDR1 SSHAT and CDR2 FNYEAQ (reference sequence). The CDR3 DNA sequence: TGTGCTAGCAGCCAGGGGGGTACAGGGATGGGGACCCAGTACTTC. It is translated as CASSQGGTGMGTQYF.

In its sample, this clone was seen once. Relative to the germline gene, one junction end is altered; a read error may explain this. V is TRBV7-9 and J is TRBJ2-3, with TRBD2 matching over 9 bases. CDR1 and CDR2 from the germline V gene are SEHNR and FQNEAQ (reference sequence). The CDR3 covers 15 residues. Here the CDR3 DNA reads TGTGCCAGCAGCCTAAGGACTAGCGAGAAAGATACGCGGTATTTT. As protein: CASSLRTSEKDTRYF.

The CDR3 region is CASNGGPGELFF. The CDR3, as DNA: TGTGCCAGCAACGGGGGGCCCGGGGAGCTGTTTTTT. The chain joins TRBV6-5 to TRBJ2-2; possibly TRBD2 for D (7 bases). The CDR3 is 12 residues long. V lost 7 bases and J 6 bases, leaving 9 bases between the germline ends. Germline V gene lookup returns CDR1 MNHEY and CDR2 SVGAGI.

The gene calls are TRBV6-4 and TRBJ2-1; D remains ambiguous. The germline CDR1 and CDR2 sequences are MRHNA and SNTAGT. With 3 bases removed from V and 4 bases from J, the gap between germline ends came to 7 bases. This CDR3 spans 13 amino acids. CDR3 sequence: CASSEEHYNEQFF. The CDR3 coding sequence is TGTGCCAGCAGTGAAGAGCATTACAATGAGCAGTTCTTC.

The chain links TRBV7-9 to TRBJ2-5, with D tentatively TRBD2 (5 bases). The J call is doubtful: the DNA matches TRBJ2-7 better. The CDR3 is made up of 15 amino acids. Germline CDR1 and CDR2: SEHNR and FQNEAQ (reference sequence). The CDR3 loop reads CAVLRFAGRSYEQYF. DNA for the CDR3: TGTGCCGTCCTTCGGTTCGCGGGTCGGTCCTACGAGCAGTACTTC.

The chain uses TRBV4-1 and TRBJ2-5; the match to TRBD2 covers 15 bases. The germline gives CDR1 MGHRA, CDR2 YSYEKL. V gave up 1 base and J gave up 0 bases; unmatched junction bases: 6. This CDR3 has 19 residues. Written as DNA, the CDR3 is TGCGCCAGCAGCCAAGCGCTGGGGACTAGCGGGGGGAACCAAGAGACCCAGTACTTC. It codes for CASSQALGTSGGNQETQYF.

The chain joins TRBV9 to TRBJ2-7, with 8 nucleotides matching TRBD1. With V trimmed by 4 bases and J by 3 bases, 6 bases remained unmatched. CDR1 and CDR2 (germline): SGDLS, YYNGEE. The length of the CDR3 is 14 residues. CDR3 residues: CASSPGQGYYEQYF. The CDR3 DNA sequence: TGTGCCAGCAGCCCTGGACAGGGCTACTACGAGCAGTACTTC.

The rearrangement links TRBV7-9 to TRBJ2-1, with a tentative D call TRBD2 (6 bases). V lost 5 bases and J lost 8, with 13 bases in between. Per germline, CDR1 SEHNR and CDR2 FQNEAQ (reference sequence). The CDR3 totals 13 residues. Here the CDR3 reads CASSVGGGDEQFF. The CDR3 bases are TGTGCCAGCAGCGTCGGGGGTGGGGATGAGCAGTTCTTC.

The chain joins TRBV28 to TRBJ1-2; D unresolved. Looked up from germline, CDR1 is MDHEN and CDR2 is SYDVKM. V was pared by 2 bases and J by 2 bases, with 9 bases between. This CDR3 is built from 14 residues. The CDR3 reads CASSLLGENYGYTF. DNA for the CDR3: TGTGCCAGCAGTTTACTGGGCGAGAACTATGGCTACACCTTC.

The V gene is TRBV7-9, the J gene TRBJ2-7; D might be TRBD1 (7 bases). This CDR3 spans 15 amino acids. V gave up 0 bases and J gave up 0 bases, with 9 bases separating them. The germline V gene has CDR1 SEHNR and CDR2 FQNEAQ (reference sequence). CDR3 coding DNA: TGTGCCAGCAGCTTAGCCAGGGGGGTCTCCTACGAGCAGTACTTC. Translated, it gives CASSLARGVSYEQYF.

This clone was seen a few times. V and J are TRBV7-2 and TRBJ2-3, with 8 bases fitting TRBD2. This CDR3 is 16 amino acids long. Unmatched junction bases numbered 11, after V lost 5 bases and J lost 4 bases. The germline CDR1 and CDR2 sequences are SGHTA and FQGNSA. The CDR3 DNA is TGTGCCAGCAGCGCTTCCAGGCCGGGACTAGCAGATACGCAGTATTTT. It specifies CASSASRPGLADTQYF. Together with reference TRBV7-2 and TRBJ2-3, the CDR3 gives the full variable domain: GAGVSQSPSNKVTEKGKDVELRCDPISGHTALYWYRQSLGQGLEFLIYFQGNSAPDKSGLPSDRFSAERTGGSVSTLTIQRTQQEDSAVYLCASSASRPGLADTQYFGPGTRLTVL.

The J gene is TRBJ2-7, the V gene TRBV5-6, with a weak D call TRBD2 (6 bases). The germline CDR1 and CDR2 sequences are SGHDT and YYEEEE. The CDR3 consists of 12 residues. V shed 5 bases and J shed 7 bases, with 13 bases lying between them. In DNA form, the CDR3 reads TGTGCCAGCAGACCCCACGGAGGGGAGCAGTACTTC. It encodes CASRPHGGEQYF.

The V call is TRBV5-6, the J call TRBJ1-2; D not certain. Between the trimmed V and J ends, which lost 4 bases and 0 bases, there was a span of 16 bases. Germline lookup yields CDR1 SGHDT and CDR2 YYEEEE. The CDR3 has 16 amino acids. This chain's CDR3 is CASSPRHLGANYGYTF. The CDR3 DNA reads as TGTGCCAGCAGCCCCCGCCACCTAGGAGCTAACTATGGCTACACCTTC.

This clone appeared once. The chain combines TRBV6-4 with TRBJ1-1; 7 bases agree with TRBD1. CDR1 and CDR2 from the germline V gene are MRHNA and SNTAGT. This CDR3 is built from 14 residues. V dropped 6 bases and J dropped 4; count of bases not matched to a gene: 8. The CDR3, as DNA: TGTGCCAGCAGGGCGACAGGGTGGAGCACTGAAGCTTTCTTT. This translates into CASRATGWSTEAFF.

The rearrangement joins TRBV27 to TRBJ1-2; 8 nucleotides agree with TRBD1. The CDR3 has 13 residues. The V gene end was trimmed by 4 bases and the J gene end by 6 bases; junction bases not matched to a gene: 4. Germline V gene data show CDR1 as MNHEY and CDR2 as SMNVEV (reference sequence). The CDR3: CASSYRQGNGYTF. Written as DNA, the CDR3 is TGTGCCAGCAGTTATAGACAGGGGAATGGCTACACCTTC.

The chain employs TRBV7-8 and TRBJ1-6; D is unclear. The CDR3 runs to 14 residues. Germline V gives CDR1 SGHVS, CDR2 FQNEAQ. Between the trimmed V and J ends, which lost 6 bases and 8 bases, there was a span of 14 bases. This CDR3 reads CASRDRGGDSPLHF. CDR3 DNA sequence: TGTGCCAGCAGGGACCGGGGTGGAGATTCACCCCTCCACTTT.